This is a list of T cell receptor beta chains from one sample in a study of PD-L1 blockade in urothelial cancer. Sequencing was performed with immunoSEQ multiplex PCR; in TCRdb, only in-frame clones are kept and a portion is missing. The table includes 75,000 to 90,000 clones, 82% detected once. The input for sequencing was PBMCs, taken around atezolizumab (anti-PD-L1) treatment. Receptors originate from a man in his 70s with urothelial cancer. Each CDR3 is given with its conserved first and last residue. D genes are given only for firm matches. Not all rows give a size; the values are once, few, many and, for expanded clones, a class.

clone_size,j_call,cdr3_length,v_call,d_call,cdr3_nt,cdr3_aa
NA,TRBJ2-2,18,TRBV7-9,NA,TGTGCCAGCAGCTCCAACTTTGGCCGCTTGCCGGGGACCGGGGAGCTGTTTTTT,CASSSNFGRLPGTGELFF
NA,TRBJ2-7,15,TRBV2,TRBD2,TGTGCCAGCAGTGAAAAGACTAGCGGTTCCTACGAGCAGTACTTC,CASSEKTSGSYEQYF
few,TRBJ1-1,15,TRBV18,TRBD1,TGTGCCAGCTCCATCCAGGGGGCCCAGAACACTGAAGCTTTCTTT,CASSIQGAQNTEAFF
few,TRBJ2-7,14,TRBV7-9,NA,TGTGCCAGCAGCTCAAACTCACAGGGATACGAGCAGTACTTC,CASSSNSQGYEQYF
NA,TRBJ2-3,18,TRBV9,TRBD2,TGTGCCAGCAGCGTAGGCGGACTAGCGGGAACGACGATGGATACGCAGTATTTT,CASSVGGLAGTTMDTQYF
medium-sized,TRBJ2-1,13,TRBV9,NA,TGTGCCAGCAGCGGTAGCTCCTACAATGAGCAGTTCTTC,CASSGSSYNEQFF
NA,TRBJ2-1,15,TRBV5-1,TRBD1,TGCGCCAGCAGCTTGCAGGACAGGGGGCGCGATGAGCAGTTCTTC,CASSLQDRGRDEQFF
NA,TRBJ2-7,14,TRBV7-2,NA,TGTGCCAGCAGCTTCGCCATTACAAACTACGAGCAGTACTTC,CASSFAITNYEQYF
NA,TRBJ2-1,14,TRBV15,NA,TGTGCCACCAGCAGAGATTTGCGGAGGAATGAGCAGTTCTTC,CATSRDLRRNEQFF
NA,TRBJ1-2,17,TRBV5-1,NA,TGCGCCAGCAGCTTGGGAGCGTCCGGACAGATTGGCTATGGCTACACCTTC,CASSLGASGQIGYGYTF
NA,TRBJ2-7,17,TRBV7-2,TRBD2,TGTGCCAGCAGCTTAGGTCGATCCGGGAGGACCCCCTACGAGCAGTACTTC,CASSLGRSGRTPYEQYF
NA,TRBJ1-5,13,TRBV2,NA,TGTGCCAGCAGGAACAGGGAAACCCAGCCCCAGCATTTT,CASRNRETQPQHF
few,TRBJ1-1,15,TRBV6-5,NA,TGTGCCAGCAGTTACGGCGGACAGACGAACACTGAAGCTTTCTTT,CASSYGGQTNTEAFF
once,TRBJ1-1,12,TRBV29-1,NA,TGCAGCGCATCCCATGCGGACACTGAAGCTTTCTTT,CSASHADTEAFF
NA,TRBJ2-1,15,TRBV19,TRBD1,TGTGCCAGTAGTCTCCGGGACAGGGCCTACAATGAGCAGTTCTTC,CASSLRDRAYNEQFF
NA,TRBJ2-5,14,TRBV29-1,TRBD1,TGCAGCGTTGAAGAGGGGACAGGGGTGGAGACCCAGTACTTC,CSVEEGTGVETQYF
NA,TRBJ2-1,13,TRBV30,NA,TGTGCCTGGAGCCAAGCGGTCCAGAATGAGCAGTTCTTC,CAWSQAVQNEQFF
NA,TRBJ1-4,15,TRBV11-2,TRBD1,TGTGCCAGCAGCTTAGTTGGGACAGGGGGGGAAAAACTGTTTTTT,CASSLVGTGGEKLFF
NA,TRBJ2-7,14,TRBV5-1,TRBD2,TGCGCCAGCAGCTCGAAACGGGGGGTCCAGGAGCAGTACTTC,CASSSKRGVQEQYF
once,TRBJ2-2,14,TRBV19,NA,TGTGCCAGTAGTATATCGGGTACTGCCGGGGAGCTGTTTTTT,CASSISGTAGELFF
NA,TRBJ2-5,13,TRBV7-2,NA,TGTGCCAGCAGCTTGGTGGGGAGTGAGACCCAGTACTTC,CASSLVGSETQYF
NA,TRBJ1-1,15,TRBV6-5,TRBD1,TGTGCCAGCAGTGCTACAGGGGGAGCGAACACTGAAGCTTTCTTT,CASSATGGANTEAFF